The 24 T cell receptor beta chains in this list originate from one sample, sequenced in a study of blood T cell repertoires in COVID-19. Method: immunoSEQ multiplex PCR; TCRdb's copy keeps in-frame clones and lacks some. The sample includes tens of thousands of clones, roughly 72% of them seen just once. What was sequenced was peripheral blood. The receptor source for this set is a woman aged 70-85 years with COVID-19, enrolled during active disease.

V gene TRBV9 combines with J gene TRBJ2-2; maybe TRBD1 (6 bases). Between the trimmed V and J ends, which lost 3 bases and 7 bases, there was a span of 19 bases. Germline CDR1 SGDLS, CDR2 YYNGEE. This CDR3 is built from 16 residues. In DNA, the CDR3 is TGTGCCAGCAGCGAGGGGGTTAGCGACTGGGACGGGGAGCTGTTTTTT. Its translation is CASSEGVSDWDGELFF.

V is TRBV6-2 or TRBV6-3 and J is TRBJ2-3; 7 bases line up with TRBD2. J lost 4 bases, V lost 0 bases, and 10 bases had no gene match. CDR1 is MNHEY and CDR2 is SVGEGT in the germline V gene. This CDR3 contains 17 residues. The CDR3 protein is CASSYSLASREADTQYF. CDR3 sequence (DNA): TGTGCCAGCAGTTACTCGTTAGCCTCCCGGGAGGCAGATACGCAGTATTTT.

This chain links TRBV14 with TRBJ2-5; TRBD1 might be the D (6 bases). V dropped 5 bases and J dropped 5 bases, with 15 bases sitting between them. Germline lookup yields CDR1 SGHDN and CDR2 FVKESK. This CDR3 comprises 14 residues. The CDR3 loop reads CASSKRLGAETQYF. The CDR3, as DNA: TGTGCCAGCAGCAAAAGACTGGGGGCGGAGACCCAGTACTTC.

The chain combines TRBV5-6 with TRBJ2-7, with 7 bases that match TRBD2. The V segment lost 4 bases and the J segment 0 bases; nucleotides outside the gene matches: 7. Germline CDR1 SGHDT, CDR2 YYEEEE. This CDR3 contains 15 residues. The CDR3 coding sequence is TGTGCCAGCAGCCTTACCCGGGACTACTCCTACGAGCAGTACGTC. Protein product: CASSLTRDYSYEQYV.

The J gene is TRBJ1-5, the V gene TRBV19; unclear D gene. The V end was cut by 3 bases, the J end by 6 bases, with 6 bases between. The germline CDR1 and CDR2 sequences are LNHDA and SQIVND (reference sequence). The CDR3 covers 12 residues. CDR3 sequence (DNA): TGTGCCAGTAGTATGGTCGGTCAGCCCCAGCATTTT. Translated: CASSMVGQPQHF.

This rearrangement joins TRBV4-1 to TRBJ1-1; D remains unclear. With 0 bases removed from V and 1 base from J, the gap between germline ends came to 6 bases. Germline CDR1 and CDR2: MGHRA and YSYEKL. CDR3 length: 14 residues. The CDR3 DNA reads as TGCGCCAGCAGCCAAGATAGTCCGAACACTGAAGCTTTCTTT. Translation: CASSQDSPNTEAFF.

The chain employs TRBV11-2 and TRBJ1-2, with a tentative D call TRBD1 (5 bases). The CDR3 is 14 amino acids. Germline-derived CDR1 and CDR2 are SGHAT and FQNNGV. V lost 2 bases and J 4 bases, leaving 11 bases between the germline ends. CDR3 coding DNA: TGTGCCAGCAGCTTATCAGGGACTGGCTATGGCTACACCTTC. Its protein is CASSLSGTGYGYTF.

J is TRBJ1-1 and V is TRBV6-6, with D possibly being TRBD1 (5 bases). CDR3 size: 14 residues. Germline lookup yields CDR1 MNHNY and CDR2 SVGAGI (reference sequence). Trimming left V 2 bases short and J 1 base short, with 8 bases between. CDR3 bases: TGTGCCAGCAGTTACCCGGGGGGGAACACTGAAGCTTTCTTT. Protein: CASSYPGGNTEAFF.

The chain links TRBV7-6 to TRBJ1-1, with D tentatively TRBD1 (6 bases). The CDR3 has 16 residues. Germline CDR1 and CDR2: SGHVS and FNYEAQ. V was shortened by 2 bases and J by 4 bases, with 17 bases between the two germline ends. CDR3 in DNA: TGTGCCAGCAGCTTATTTACAGGGATCGGAATCACTGAAGCTTTCTTT. This sequence encodes CASSLFTGIGITEAFF.

Here the CDR3 DNA reads TGTGCCAGCAGTTTATCGTGGGGACTAGCGGACAAATTCTCCTACAATGAGCAGTTCTTC. It encodes CASSLSWGLADKFSYNEQFF. The V and J genes are TRBV27 and TRBJ2-1; 11 nucleotides line up with TRBD2. The CDR3 is made up of 20 amino acids. Per germline, CDR1 MNHEY and CDR2 SMNVEV (reference sequence). The V gene end was trimmed by 0 bases and the J gene end by 0 bases; junction bases not matched to a gene: 10.

The chain uses TRBV6-2 or TRBV6-3 and TRBJ1-4, with D uncertain. The CDR3 consists of 13 residues. CDR1 is MNHEY and CDR2 is SVGEGT in the germline V gene. Trimming stripped 2 bases from V and 7 bases from J, with 8 bases between. CDR3 bases: TGTGCCAGCAGTTACAGGCGGCTTGAAAAACTGTTTTTT. This gives the protein CASSYRRLEKLFF.

The chain uses TRBV29-1 and TRBJ1-2; D unresolved. Trimming removed 0 bases at V and 8 bases at J, with 10 bases between. This CDR3 is 12 amino acids long. The germline V gene has CDR1 SQVTM and CDR2 ANQGSEA. CDR3 region: CSVEEEGGGYTF. CDR3 nucleotide sequence: TGCAGCGTTGAAGAGGAGGGCGGAGGCTACACCTTC.

J is TRBJ2-5 and V is TRBV7-3; TRBD2 agrees at 7 bases. This CDR3 has 14 residues. In germline, CDR1 is SGHTA, CDR2 FQGTGA. Unmatched junction bases numbered 2, after V lost 2 bases and J lost 2 bases. In DNA, the CDR3 is TGTGCCAGCAGCTTATGGGGGGGACAAGAGACCCAGTACTTC. It encodes CASSLWGGQETQYF.

This clone appeared a few times. The V call is TRBV19, the J call TRBJ1-5, with a possible D match to TRBD1 (5 bases). Germline CDR1 LNHDA, CDR2 SQIVND (reference sequence). The CDR3 covers 13 residues. V gave up 3 bases and J gave up 7 bases, with 10 bases separating them. The CDR3 DNA reads as TGTGCCAGTAGTATCAGCGGGGACCAGCCCCAGCATTTT. Protein sequence: CASSISGDQPQHF. Variable domain in full (rest from reference TRBV19 and TRBJ1-5): DGGITQSPKYLFRKEGQNVTLSCEQNLNHDAMYWYRQDPGQGLRLIYYSQIVNDFQKGDIAEGYSVSREKKESFPLTVTSAQKNPTAFYLCASSISGDQPQHFGDGTRLSIL.

The chain employs TRBV5-6 and TRBJ2-3, with 10 bases lining up with TRBD2. V was pared by 6 bases and J by 0 bases, with 7 bases of the junction left unmatched. The germline V gene has CDR1 SGHDT and CDR2 YYEEEE. This CDR3 has 16 residues. CDR3 nucleotide sequence: TGTGCCAGCACCCTACTAGCGGGGATTAGCACAGATACGCAGTATTTT. It specifies CASTLLAGISTDTQYF. The full variable domain, with the rest looked up from reference TRBV5-6 and TRBJ2-3, is DAGVTQSPTHLIKTRGQQVTLRCSPKSGHDTVSWYQQALGQGPQFIFQYYEEEERQRGNFPDRFSGHQFPNYSSELNVNALLLGDSALYLCASTLLAGISTDTQYFGPGTRLTVL.

This chain joins TRBV6-1 and TRBJ2-1; 9 positions match TRBD2. The CDR3 contains 16 residues. The ends lost 0 bases at V and 3 bases at J; junction bases unmatched: 3. Germline V lookup: CDR1 MNHNS, CDR2 SASEGT. Written as DNA, the CDR3 is TGTGCCAGCAGTGAAGCGGTAGCGGGGGACTACAATGAGCAGTTCTTC. Its translation is CASSEAVAGDYNEQFF.

The chain is built from TRBV27 and TRBJ1-2; 7 positions agree with TRBD1. This CDR3 spans 15 amino acids. CDR1 is MNHEY and CDR2 is SMNVEV in the germline V gene (reference sequence). V lost 2 bases, J lost 3 bases, and 6 bases stayed unmatched. CDR3 region: CASSLSRTGDYGYTF. The CDR3 DNA reads as TGTGCCAGCAGTTTAAGTAGAACAGGGGACTATGGCTACACCTTC.

This rearrangement joins TRBV10-3 to TRBJ2-5, with 7 nucleotides matching TRBD1. The V and J ends lost 2 bases and 3 bases, in that order; junction bases with no gene match: 3. The CDR3 totals 14 residues. In germline, CDR1 is ENHRY, CDR2 SYGVKD. CDR3: CAISERGREETQYF. The CDR3 DNA reads TGTGCCATCAGTGAGAGGGGGCGGGAAGAGACCCAGTACTTC.

The chain has TRBV5-1 and TRBJ1-2; 9 nucleotides agree with TRBD1. V was clipped by 0 bases and J by 2 bases; unmatched bases: 5. The length of the CDR3 is 16 residues. The V gene's germline CDR1 is SGHRS and CDR2 YFSETQ. In DNA, the CDR3 is TGCGCCAGCAGCTTGGGACAGGGGGAAGGGAACTATGGCTACACCTTC. This encodes CASSLGQGEGNYGYTF.

The CDR3 here is CASSLGGIQETQYF. The CDR3 region has the DNA TGCGCCAGCAGCTTGGGAGGGATTCAAGAGACCCAGTACTTC. The J gene is TRBJ2-5, the V gene TRBV5-1, with TRBD2 as a possible D gene (5 bases). CDR1 SGHRS and CDR2 YFSETQ come from the germline V gene. This CDR3 is built from 14 residues. Trimming shortened V by 0 bases and J by 2 bases, and 8 bases separated the two germline ends.

This clone was observed a single time. Other DNA sequences within the sample encode an identical CDR3. The chain links TRBV5-1 to TRBJ2-5, with 8 bases matching TRBD1. The junction had 8 bases not matched to a gene; V was cut back by 5 bases and J by 5 bases. CDR1 is SGHRS, CDR2 YFSETQ, per germline. The CDR3 has 14 residues. This CDR3 reads CASSLGQAGETQYF. CDR3 sequence (DNA): TGCGCCAGCAGTCTGGGACAGGCGGGGGAGACCCAGTACTTC.

The genes are TRBV19 and TRBJ2-4; 8 bases agree with TRBD1. CDR3 size: 13 residues. V shed 9 bases and J 6 bases; nucleotides not matched to a gene: 7. Germline V CDR1 and CDR2: LNHDA, SQIVND (reference sequence). CDR3 in amino acids: CASARDRRNIQYF. In DNA form, the CDR3 reads TGTGCCAGCGCCCGGGACAGGAGAAACATTCAGTACTTC.

The V gene is TRBV29-1, the J gene TRBJ2-1; 13 bases are a match to TRBD2. Unmatched junction bases numbered 11, after V lost 7 bases and J lost 14 bases. CDR3 length: 13 amino acids. The germline V gene encodes CDR1 SQVTM and CDR2 ANQGSEA. The CDR3 loop is CSALGGLAGSEFF. The CDR3 DNA follows: TGCAGCGCCCTGGGGGGACTAGCGGGATCAGAGTTCTTC.

This clone was seen once. CDR3 coding DNA: TGTGCCAGTAGTATAGGACTGGGGGAGGGTCAGCCCCAGCATTTT. Amino acid sequence: CASSIGLGEGQPQHF. V and J are TRBV19 and TRBJ1-5; TRBD1 is a possible D gene (5 bases). Germline V gene data show CDR1 as LNHDA and CDR2 as SQIVND (reference sequence). V lost 1 base to trimming and J lost 6 bases, with 13 bases between them. The CDR3 is 15 residues long.